The rows below give T cell receptor beta chains drawn from one sample of a study of immune heterogeneity within non-small cell lung tumors. MiXCR, applied by TCRdb to the multiplex PCR reads, yields one record per CDR3 protein. Among 10,000 to 13,000 distinct CDR3 sequences, 25% to 30% were seen once, and the ten largest hold 6.5% to 9.5%. Material: lung tumor tissue. These receptors came from a woman in her fifties or sixties with non-small cell lung cancer. CDR3s include the opening cysteine and the closing phenylalanine or tryptophan. Fields, in order: J gene, D gene, V gene, clone size, CDR3 protein, CDR3 DNA. A D gene is named only where the DNA matches it firmly. The listing skips clone size in some rows; elsewhere it reads once, few, many or a size class.

J gene: TRBJ1-1; D gene: NA; V gene: TRBV19; clone size: medium-sized; CDR3 protein: CASSWAPNTEAFF; CDR3 DNA: TGTGCCAGTAGTTGGGCCCCGAACACTGAAGCTTTCTTT
J gene: TRBJ1-2; D gene: NA; V gene: TRBV4-2; clone size: medium-sized; CDR3 protein: CASSQEVGGNYGYTF; CDR3 DNA: TGTGCCAGCAGCCAAGAAGTTGGGGGAAACTATGGCTACACCTTC
J gene: TRBJ2-7; D gene: NA; V gene: TRBV28; clone size: NA; CDR3 protein: CASSLSGAYEQYF; CDR3 DNA: TGTGCCAGCAGTTTGTCCGGGGCCTACGAGCAGTACTTC
J gene: TRBJ1-1; D gene: NA; V gene: TRBV11-1; clone size: medium-sized; CDR3 protein: CASSSYGVTEAFF; CDR3 DNA: TGTGCCAGCAGCTCCTATGGGGTAACTGAAGCTTTCTTT
J gene: TRBJ2-7; D gene: NA; V gene: TRBV19; clone size: medium-sized; CDR3 protein: CASSNPMPGSYEQYF; CDR3 DNA: TGTGCCAGTAGTAACCCCATGCCAGGGTCCTACGAGCAGTACTTC
J gene: TRBJ2-7; D gene: NA; V gene: TRBV10-2; clone size: many; CDR3 protein: CASSEPGVTYEQYF; CDR3 DNA: TGCGCCAGCAGTGAACCCGGGGTAACCTACGAGCAGTACTTC
J gene: TRBJ2-3; D gene: NA; V gene: TRBV7-3; clone size: medium-sized; CDR3 protein: CASSFSGTDTQYF; CDR3 DNA: TGTGCCAGCAGCTTTAGTGGCACAGATACGCAGTATTTT
J gene: TRBJ1-2; D gene: TRBD1; V gene: TRBV30; clone size: medium-sized; CDR3 protein: CAWSVQGANYGYTF; CDR3 DNA: TGTGCCTGGAGTGTACAGGGGGCTAACTATGGCTACACCTTC
J gene: TRBJ2-6; D gene: TRBD1; V gene: TRBV7-3; clone size: many; CDR3 protein: CASSRTGGSGANVLTF; CDR3 DNA: TGTGCCAGCAGCCGGACAGGGGGCTCTGGGGCCAACGTCCTGACTTTC
J gene: TRBJ1-2; D gene: NA; V gene: TRBV30; clone size: medium-sized; CDR3 protein: CAWIRTRQGFYGYTF; CDR3 DNA: TGTGCCTGGATTCGGACAAGGCAGGGTTTTTATGGCTACACCTTC
J gene: TRBJ2-2; D gene: TRBD1; V gene: TRBV18; clone size: NA; CDR3 protein: CASSLTGGESTGELFF; CDR3 DNA: TGTGCCAGCTCACTCACAGGGGGCGAAAGCACCGGGGAGCTGTTTTTT
J gene: TRBJ2-3; D gene: NA; V gene: TRBV20-1; clone size: NA; CDR3 protein: CSAKGGGDTQYF; CDR3 DNA: TGCAGTGCTAAAGGAGGGGGTGATACGCAGTATTTT
J gene: TRBJ2-2; D gene: NA; V gene: TRBV3-1; clone size: many; CDR3 protein: CASSQEPHFGTGELFF; CDR3 DNA: TGTGCCAGCAGCCAAGAGCCCCACTTTGGCACCGGGGAGCTGTTTTTT
J gene: TRBJ2-1; D gene: NA; V gene: TRBV12-3/TRBV12-4; clone size: few; CDR3 protein: CASSPEYSYNEQFF; CDR3 DNA: TGTGCCAGCAGTCCCGAGTACTCCTACAATGAGCAGTTCTTC
J gene: TRBJ2-7; D gene: NA; V gene: TRBV4-1; clone size: NA; CDR3 protein: CASSQDRVAYEQYF; CDR3 DNA: TGCGCCAGCAGCCAAGATAGGGTTGCCTACGAGCAGTACTTC
J gene: TRBJ2-7; D gene: TRBD2; V gene: TRBV28; clone size: many; CDR3 protein: CASSTLAGAYEQYF; CDR3 DNA: TGTGCCAGCAGCACCCTAGCGGGAGCATACGAGCAGTACTTC
J gene: TRBJ2-3; D gene: TRBD2; V gene: TRBV18; clone size: many; CDR3 protein: CASSPPGLAASTDTQYF; CDR3 DNA: TGTGCCAGCTCACCTCCTGGACTAGCGGCTAGCACAGATACGCAGTATTTT
J gene: TRBJ2-1; D gene: TRBD2; V gene: TRBV4-3; clone size: NA; CDR3 protein: CASRHQGGEQFF; CDR3 DNA: TGCGCCAGCCGCCACCAGGGAGGGGAGCAGTTCTTC
J gene: TRBJ1-1; D gene: NA; V gene: TRBV19; clone size: medium-sized; CDR3 protein: CASRLGGGAEAFF; CDR3 DNA: TGTGCCAGTAGGTTGGGAGGGGGTGCCGAAGCTTTCTTT
J gene: TRBJ1-5; D gene: NA; V gene: TRBV11-2; clone size: medium-sized; CDR3 protein: CASSLGTREPQHF; CDR3 DNA: TGTGCCAGCAGCTTAGGGACGAGGGAACCCCAGCATTTT
J gene: TRBJ2-2; D gene: NA; V gene: TRBV7-3; clone size: many; CDR3 protein: CASSLEAGELFF; CDR3 DNA: TGTGCCAGCAGCCTGGAGGCCGGGGAGCTGTTTTTT
J gene: TRBJ2-1; D gene: NA; V gene: TRBV7-9; clone size: NA; CDR3 protein: CASSLIGVSTYNEQFF; CDR3 DNA: TGTGCCAGCAGTCTCATAGGGGTTTCGACCTACAATGAGCAGTTCTTC
J gene: TRBJ1-5; D gene: NA; V gene: TRBV10-3; clone size: NA; CDR3 protein: CAISEGQGQPQHF; CDR3 DNA: TGTGCCATCAGCGAGGGTCAGGGGCAGCCCCAGCATTTT
J gene: TRBJ1-1; D gene: NA; V gene: TRBV4-1; clone size: many; CDR3 protein: CASSQGEAGWGEAFF; CDR3 DNA: TGCGCCAGCAGCCAAGGGGAAGCAGGGTGGGGTGAAGCTTTCTTT